What follows describes a single T cell receptor (beta chain). Antigen: not known. This specimen comes from a study of cytomegalovirus exposure and HLA in healthy donors. Primers: 60 Vbeta forward and 13 Jbeta reverse. Measured with immunoSEQ multiplex PCR; TCRdb has only the in-frame clones, and not every one. The table lists 95,000 to 150,000 clones, about 78% of them singletons. Study-level points and caveats: Productive rates of about 87% or about 30% were seen for most TCR beta V segments in an earlier analysis. Cytomegalovirus association was assigned to around 150 TCR beta chains. In a later analysis, a missense DCLRE1C variant was linked to TCR beta V- and J-gene trimming. When presence/absence was analysed, sequencing depth was taken to be roughly uniform across donors.

Sequencing input: PBMCs. The source of this sequence is a man under 40 in good health and CMV-seronegative.

CDR3 protein: CASSTMTGENTEAFF. The CDR3 DNA follows: TGTGCCAGTAGTACGATGACAGGGGAGAACACTGAAGCTTTCTTT. The genes are TRBV19 and TRBJ1-1, with 8 bases that match TRBD1. V dropped 4 bases and J dropped 1; count of bases not matched to a gene: 5. Per germline, CDR1 LNHDA and CDR2 SQIVND (reference sequence). CDR3 length equals 15 residues.